This T cell receptor (beta chain) appears in the sequencing data of a study of brain T cells in children with intractable seizures. Notes on the study in general: Absence of clones before surgery may stem from lower sequencing depth.

Stated time point: blood from clinic visit 5 months post-surgery; TSC patient then seizure free. Surgery cases with the highest brain T cell transcript signatures were chosen for sequencing. Assay used: immunoSEQ multiplex PCR; TCRdb lists only in-frame clones, some missing. The repertoire holds hundreds of thousands of clones, with 93% as singletons. This clone was detected only a few times. What it binds is not known. Germline-derived CDR1 and CDR2 are SGHRS and YFSETQ. The germline V and J ends were trimmed by 5 bases and 10 bases, with 16 bases remaining between them. The CDR3 runs 14 residues. The TCR was taken from a boy in the first two years of life with tuberous sclerosis and intractable seizures. The chain has TRBV5-1 and TRBJ1-6; D perhaps matches TRBD1 (6 bases). Sequences were derived from peripheral blood, sampled 5 to 6 months after surgery. The CDR3 bases are TGCGCCAGCAGTTCCCAGGGGCAGGGATCACCCCTCCACTTT. This encodes CASSSQGQGSPLHF.